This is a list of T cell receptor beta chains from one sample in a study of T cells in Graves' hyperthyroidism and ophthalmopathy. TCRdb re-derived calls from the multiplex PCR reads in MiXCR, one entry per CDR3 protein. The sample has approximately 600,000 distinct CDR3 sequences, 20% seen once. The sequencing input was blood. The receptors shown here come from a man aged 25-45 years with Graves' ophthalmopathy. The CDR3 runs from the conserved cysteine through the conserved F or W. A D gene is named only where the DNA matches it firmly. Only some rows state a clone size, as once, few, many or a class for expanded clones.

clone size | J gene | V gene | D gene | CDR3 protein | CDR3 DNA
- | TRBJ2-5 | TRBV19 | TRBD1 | CASSILDRGLGETQYF | TGTGCCAGTAGTATCCTGGACAGGGGGCTGGGAGAGACCCAGTACTTC
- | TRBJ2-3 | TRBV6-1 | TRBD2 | CASSFSGRARTDTQYF | TGTGCCAGCAGCTTTAGCGGGAGGGCGCGCACAGATACGCAGTATTTT
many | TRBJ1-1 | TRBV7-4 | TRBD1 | CASSHWDRGRSQLCTEAFF | TGTGCCAGCAGCCATTGGGACAGGGGGCGAAGTCAACTCTGCACTGAAGCTTTCTTT
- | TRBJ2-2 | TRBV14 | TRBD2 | CASSPRLAANTGELFF | TGTGCCAGCAGCCCCCGACTAGCGGCGAACACCGGGGAGCTGTTTTTT
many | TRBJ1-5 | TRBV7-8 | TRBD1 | CASSLGTGVGNQPQHF | TGTGCCAGCAGCTTAGGGACAGGGGTAGGGAATCAGCCCCAGCATTTT
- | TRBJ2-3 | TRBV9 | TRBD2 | CASSFLRTSGTDTQYF | TGTGCCAGCAGCTTCCTTAGGACTAGCGGGACGGATACGCAGTATTTT
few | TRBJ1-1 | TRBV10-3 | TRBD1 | CAIAGTGSPNTEAFF | TGTGCCATCGCCGGGACAGGGAGTCCCAACACTGAAGCTTTCTTT
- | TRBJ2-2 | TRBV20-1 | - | CSARGGAYTGELFF | TGCAGTGCTAGAGGGGGCGCATACACCGGGGAGCTGTTTTTT
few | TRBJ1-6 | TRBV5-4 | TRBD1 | CASSRDREISPLHF | TGTGCCAGCAGCCGGGACAGGGAGATTTCACCCCTCCACTTT
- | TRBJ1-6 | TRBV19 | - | CASRKFGFIGSPLHF | TGTGCCAGTAGGAAGTTCGGGTTTATTGGTTCACCCCTCCACTTT
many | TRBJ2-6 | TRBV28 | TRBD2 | CASSLRAGAPGANVLTF | TGTGCCAGCAGTTTACGAGCGGGGGCGCCTGGGGCCAACGTCCTGACTTTC
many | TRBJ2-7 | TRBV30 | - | CAWSVIGAGEQYF | TGTGCCTGGAGCGTAATTGGGGCGGGCGAGCAGTACTTC
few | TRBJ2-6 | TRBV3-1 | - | CASSQNAPWGSGANVLTF | TGTGCCAGCAGCCAAAATGCCCCCTGGGGGTCTGGGGCCAACGTCCTGACTTTC
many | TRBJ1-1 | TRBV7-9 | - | CASSYLNTEAFF | TGTGCCAGCAGCTACCTGAACACTGAAGCTTTCTTT
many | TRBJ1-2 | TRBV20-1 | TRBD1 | CSAREGTGGYGYTF | TGCAGTGCTAGAGAGGGGACAGGGGGCTATGGCTACACCTTC
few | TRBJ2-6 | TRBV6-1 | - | CASSRQLNSGANVLTF | TGTGCCAGCAGTCGACAGCTGAACTCTGGGGCCAACGTCCTGACTTTC
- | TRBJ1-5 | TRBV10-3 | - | CAISERQGSGQPQHF | TGTGCCATCAGTGAGCGGCAGGGAAGCGGTCAGCCCCAGCATTTT
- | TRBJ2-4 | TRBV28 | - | CASQLQGGGVNIQYF | TGTGCCAGCCAGCTCCAGGGGGGGGGTGTAAACATTCAGTACTTC
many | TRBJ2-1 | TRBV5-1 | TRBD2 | CASSLAGLGRNEQFF | TGCGCCAGCAGCTTGGCGGGACTAGGGCGCAATGAGCAGTTCTTC
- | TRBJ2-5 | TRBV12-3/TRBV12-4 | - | CANSVSRGNGETQYF | TGTGCCAACAGTGTCTCCCGGGGGAACGGAGAGACCCAGTACTTC
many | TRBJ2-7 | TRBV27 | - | CASGFFYEQYF | TGTGCCAGCGGATTCTTCTACGAGCAGTACTTC
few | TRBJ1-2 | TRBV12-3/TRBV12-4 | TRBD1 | CASSYNRGLWGYTF | TGTGCCAGCAGTTATAACAGGGGCCTCTGGGGCTACACCTTC
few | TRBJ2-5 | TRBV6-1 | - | CASRQRETQYF | TGTGCCAGCAGGCAGAGAGAGACCCAGTACTTC
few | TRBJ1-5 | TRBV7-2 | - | CASSLGPGTGQPQHF | TGTGCCAGCAGCTTAGGTCCGGGCACAGGTCAGCCCCAGCATTTT
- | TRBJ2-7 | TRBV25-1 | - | CASSPWGAAYEQYF | TGTGCCAGCAGTCCGTGGGGGGCAGCGTACGAGCAGTACTTC
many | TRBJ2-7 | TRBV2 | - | CASSEAGVHEQYF | TGTGCCAGCAGTGAGGCAGGGGTCCACGAGCAGTACTTC
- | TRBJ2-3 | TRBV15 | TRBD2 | CATSAAGANTQYF | TGTGCCACCAGCGCAGCGGGAGCCAATACGCAGTATTTT
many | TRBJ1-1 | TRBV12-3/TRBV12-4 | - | CASSINNEAFF | TGTGCCAGCAGTATAAACAATGAAGCTTTCTTT
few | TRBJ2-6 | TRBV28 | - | CASSSRVAGANVLTF | TGTGCCAGCAGTTCCAGGGTGGCAGGGGCCAACGTCCTGACTTTC
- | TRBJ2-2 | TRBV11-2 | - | CASRGKLGELFF | TGTGCCAGCAGAGGAAAGCTCGGGGAGCTGTTTTTT
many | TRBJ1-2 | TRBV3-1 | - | CASSQDLGAGYTF | TGTGCCAGCAGCCAAGATCTAGGGGCGGGCTACACCTTC
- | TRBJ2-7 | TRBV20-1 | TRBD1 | CSAADGQVNGNSREQYF | TGCAGTGCAGCAGACGGACAGGTAAACGGGAATTCGAGAGAGCAGTACTTC
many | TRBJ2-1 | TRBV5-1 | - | CASSHRDVANVEQFF | TGCGCCAGCAGCCACCGGGACGTCGCGAATGTTGAGCAGTTCTTC
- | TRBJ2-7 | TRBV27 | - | CASRGLEHNEQYF | TGTGCCAGTCGGGGGCTGGAACACAATGAGCAGTACTTC
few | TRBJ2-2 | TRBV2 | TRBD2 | CASRRTSGSGWNTGELFF | TGTGCCAGCAGAAGGACTAGCGGGAGTGGGTGGAACACCGGGGAGCTGTTTTTT
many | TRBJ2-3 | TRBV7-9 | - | CASSSALAELTTDTQYF | TGTGCCAGCAGCTCAGCCTTAGCGGAGCTTACCACAGATACGCAGTATTTT
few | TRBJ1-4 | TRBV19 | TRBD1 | CASTPDRTNEKLFF | TGTGCCAGTACCCCGGACAGGACTAATGAAAAACTGTTTTTT
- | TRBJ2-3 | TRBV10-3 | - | CAISEGVAKGDTQYF | TGTGCCATCAGTGAGGGGGTGGCGAAAGGAGATACGCAGTATTTT
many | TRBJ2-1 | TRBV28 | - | CASSSGLPKEQFF | TGTGCCAGCAGTTCGGGACTCCCCAAGGAGCAGTTCTTC
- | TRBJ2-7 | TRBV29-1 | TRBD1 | CSGGQPTYEQYF | TGCAGCGGGGGACAGCCCACCTACGAGCAGTACTTC
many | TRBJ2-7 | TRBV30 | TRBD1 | CAWSIGQGLEQYF | TGTGCCTGGAGTATTGGACAGGGCCTCGAGCAGTACTTC
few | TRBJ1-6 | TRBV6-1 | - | CASSEHGSGSSPLHF | TGTGCCAGCAGTGAACACGGCAGTGGTTCTTCACCCCTCCACTTT
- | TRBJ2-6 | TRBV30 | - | CAWSVAGRGANVLTF | TGTGCCTGGAGTGTAGCAGGGAGAGGGGCCAACGTCCTGACTTTC
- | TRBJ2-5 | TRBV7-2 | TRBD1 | CASSQQGARVETQYF | TGTGCCAGCAGCCAACAGGGGGCGCGGGTAGAGACCCAGTACTTC
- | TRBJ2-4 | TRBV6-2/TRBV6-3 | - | CASSYSSGYDIQYF | TGTGCCAGCAGTTACTCTTCGGGGTATGACATTCAGTACTTC
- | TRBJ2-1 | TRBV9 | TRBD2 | CASSVQRTSGINEQFF | TGTGCCAGCAGCGTACAGAGGACTAGCGGAATCAATGAGCAGTTCTTC
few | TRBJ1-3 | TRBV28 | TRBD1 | CASSMGGQGRNTIYF | TGTGCCAGCAGTATGGGGGGACAGGGCCGAAACACCATATATTTT
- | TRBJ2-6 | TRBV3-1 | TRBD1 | CASSHTGEGANVLTF | TGTGCCAGCAGCCACACAGGGGAGGGGGCCAACGTCCTGACTTTC